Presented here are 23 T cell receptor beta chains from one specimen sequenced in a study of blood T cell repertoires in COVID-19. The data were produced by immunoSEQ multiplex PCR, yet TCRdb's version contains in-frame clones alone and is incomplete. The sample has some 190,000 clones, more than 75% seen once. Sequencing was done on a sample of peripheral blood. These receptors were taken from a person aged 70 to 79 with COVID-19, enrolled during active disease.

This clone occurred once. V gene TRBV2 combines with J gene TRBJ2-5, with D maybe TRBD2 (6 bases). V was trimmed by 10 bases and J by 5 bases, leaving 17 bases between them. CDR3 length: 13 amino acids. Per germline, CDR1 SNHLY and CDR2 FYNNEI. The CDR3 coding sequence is TGTGCCACAGGACCCCCGGGGGTGGAGACCCAGTACTTC. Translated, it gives CATGPPGVETQYF. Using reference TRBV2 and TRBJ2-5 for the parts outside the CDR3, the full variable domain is EPEVTQTPSHQVTQMGQEVILRCVPISNHLYFYWYRQILGQKVEFLVSFYNNEISEKSEIFDDQFSVERPDGSNFTLKIRSTKLEDSAMYFCATGPPGVETQYFGPGTRLLVL.

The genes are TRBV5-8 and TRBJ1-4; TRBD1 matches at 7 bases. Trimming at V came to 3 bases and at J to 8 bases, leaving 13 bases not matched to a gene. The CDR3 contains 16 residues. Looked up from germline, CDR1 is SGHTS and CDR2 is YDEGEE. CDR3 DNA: TGTGCCAGCAGCTACGTATTTACAGGGGCAGGGGAAAAACTGTTTTTT. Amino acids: CASSYVFTGAGEKLFF.

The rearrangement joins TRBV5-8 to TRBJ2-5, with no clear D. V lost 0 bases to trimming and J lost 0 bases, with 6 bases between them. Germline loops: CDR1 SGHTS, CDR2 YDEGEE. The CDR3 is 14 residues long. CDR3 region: CASSLASDQETQYF. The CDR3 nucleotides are TGTGCCAGCAGCTTGGCGAGCGACCAAGAGACCCAGTACTTC.

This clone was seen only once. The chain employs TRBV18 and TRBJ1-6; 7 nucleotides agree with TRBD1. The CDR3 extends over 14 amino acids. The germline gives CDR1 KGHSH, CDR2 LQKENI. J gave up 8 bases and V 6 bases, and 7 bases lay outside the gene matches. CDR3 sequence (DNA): TGTGCCAGCTCCCTTTACGACAGGGATTCACCCCTCCACTTT. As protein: CASSLYDRDSPLHF.

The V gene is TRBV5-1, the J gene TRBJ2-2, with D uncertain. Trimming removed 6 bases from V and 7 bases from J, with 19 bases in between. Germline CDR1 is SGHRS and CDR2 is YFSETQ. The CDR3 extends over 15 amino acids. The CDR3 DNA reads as TGCGCCAGCAACCGCGACTTCACGGTGGGCGGGGAGCTGTTTTTT. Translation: CASNRDFTVGGELFF.

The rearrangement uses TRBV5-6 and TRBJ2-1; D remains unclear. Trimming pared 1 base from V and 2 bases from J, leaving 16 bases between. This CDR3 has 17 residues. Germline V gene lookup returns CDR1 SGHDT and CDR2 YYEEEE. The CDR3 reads CASSLSRIGGAYNEQFF. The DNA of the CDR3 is TGTGCCAGCAGCTTGTCTCGAATCGGCGGTGCCTACAATGAGCAGTTCTTC.

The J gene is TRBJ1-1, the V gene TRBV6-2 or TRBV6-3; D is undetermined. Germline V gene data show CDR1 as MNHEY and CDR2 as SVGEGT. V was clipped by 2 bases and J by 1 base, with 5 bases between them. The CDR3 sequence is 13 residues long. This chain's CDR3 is CASSYTRNTEAFF. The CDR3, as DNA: TGTGCCAGCAGTTACACTAGGAACACTGAAGCTTTCTTT.

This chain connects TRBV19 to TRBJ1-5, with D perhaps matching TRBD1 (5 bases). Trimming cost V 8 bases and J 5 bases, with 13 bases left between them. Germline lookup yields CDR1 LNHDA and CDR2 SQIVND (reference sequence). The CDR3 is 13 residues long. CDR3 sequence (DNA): TGTGCCAGTTCAGGAGGGGTTGATCAGCCCCAGCATTTT. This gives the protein CASSGGVDQPQHF.

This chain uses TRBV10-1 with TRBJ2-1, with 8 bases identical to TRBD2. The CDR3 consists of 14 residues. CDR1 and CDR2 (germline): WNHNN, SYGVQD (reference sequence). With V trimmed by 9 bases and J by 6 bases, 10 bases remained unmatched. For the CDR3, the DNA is TGCGCCAGGTTTTCAGCGGGAGTGGGCAATGAGCAGTTCTTC. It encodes CARFSAGVGNEQFF.

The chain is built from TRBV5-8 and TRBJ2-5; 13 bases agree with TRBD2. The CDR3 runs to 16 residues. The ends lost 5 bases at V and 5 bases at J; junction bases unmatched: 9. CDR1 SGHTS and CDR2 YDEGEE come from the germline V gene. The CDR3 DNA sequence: TGTGCCAGCAGACTGACTAGCGGGAGGCGTAGGGAGACCCAGTACTTC. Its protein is CASRLTSGRRRETQYF. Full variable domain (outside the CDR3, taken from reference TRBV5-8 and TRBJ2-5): EAGVTQSPTHLIKTRGQQATLRCSPISGHTSVYWYQQALGLGLQFLLWYDEGEERNRGNFPPRFSGRQFPNYSSELNVNALELEDSALYLCASRLTSGRRRETQYFGPGTRLLVL.

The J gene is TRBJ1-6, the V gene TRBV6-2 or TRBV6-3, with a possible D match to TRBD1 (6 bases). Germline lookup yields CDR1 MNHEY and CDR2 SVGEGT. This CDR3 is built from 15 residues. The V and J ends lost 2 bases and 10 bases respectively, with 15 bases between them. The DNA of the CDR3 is TGTGCCAGCAGTTACAGTCAGGGGTTTCGGTCACCCCTCCACTTT. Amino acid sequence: CASSYSQGFRSPLHF.

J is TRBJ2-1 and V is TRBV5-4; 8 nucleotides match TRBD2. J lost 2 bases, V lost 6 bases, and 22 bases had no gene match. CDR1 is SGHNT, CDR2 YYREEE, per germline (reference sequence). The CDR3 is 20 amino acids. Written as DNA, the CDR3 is TGTGCCAGCAACTCCCCCGCCCCCCGGGGGGGCCAAACCCCCTACAATGAGCAGTTCTTC. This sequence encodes CASNSPAPRGGQTPYNEQFF.

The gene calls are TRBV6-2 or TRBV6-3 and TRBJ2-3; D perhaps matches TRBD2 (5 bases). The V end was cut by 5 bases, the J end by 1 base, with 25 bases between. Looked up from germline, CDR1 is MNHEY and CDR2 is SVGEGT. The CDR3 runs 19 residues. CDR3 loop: CASSDPFRFRGTGTDTQYF. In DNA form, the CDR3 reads TGTGCCAGCAGTGACCCCTTTCGATTTCGGGGTACTGGCACAGATACGCAGTATTTT.

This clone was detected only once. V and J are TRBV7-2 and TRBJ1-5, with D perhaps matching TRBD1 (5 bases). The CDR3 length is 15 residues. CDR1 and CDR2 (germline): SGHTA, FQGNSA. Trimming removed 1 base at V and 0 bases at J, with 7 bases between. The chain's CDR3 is CASSLVGGSNQPQHF. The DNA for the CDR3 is TGTGCCAGCAGCTTAGTCGGGGGTAGCAATCAGCCCCAGCATTTT.

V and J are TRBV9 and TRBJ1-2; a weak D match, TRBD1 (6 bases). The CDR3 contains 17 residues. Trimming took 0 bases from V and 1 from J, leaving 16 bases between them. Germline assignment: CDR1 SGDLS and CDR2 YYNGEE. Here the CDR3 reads CASSVAMAGDLNYGYTF. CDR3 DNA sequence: TGTGCCAGCAGCGTAGCTATGGCAGGGGATCTTAACTATGGCTACACCTTC.

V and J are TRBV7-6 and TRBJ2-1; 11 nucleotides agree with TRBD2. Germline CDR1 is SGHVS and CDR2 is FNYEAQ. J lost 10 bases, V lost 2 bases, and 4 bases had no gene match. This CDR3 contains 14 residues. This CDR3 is CASSLTSGGYEQFF. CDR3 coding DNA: TGTGCCAGCAGCTTAACTAGCGGGGGCTACGAGCAGTTCTTC. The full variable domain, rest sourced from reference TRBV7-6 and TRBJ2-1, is GAGVSQSPRYKVTKRGQDVALRCDPISGHVSLYWYRQALGQGPEFLTYFNYEAQQDKSGLPNDRFSAERPEGSISTLTIQRTEQRDSAMYRCASSLTSGGYEQFFGPGTRLTVL.

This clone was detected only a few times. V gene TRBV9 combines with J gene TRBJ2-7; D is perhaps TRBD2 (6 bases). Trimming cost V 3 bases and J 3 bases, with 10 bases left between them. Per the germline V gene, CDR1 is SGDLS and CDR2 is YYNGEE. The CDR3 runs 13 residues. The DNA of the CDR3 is TGTGCCAGCAGCGAGGGACTCGACTACGAGCAGTACTTC. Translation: CASSEGLDYEQYF. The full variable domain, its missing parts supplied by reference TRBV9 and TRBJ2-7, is DSGVTQTPKHLITATGQRVTLRCSPRSGDLSVYWYQQSLDQGLQFLIQYYNGEERAKGNILERFSAQQFPDLHSELNLSSLELGDSALYFCASSEGLDYEQYFGPGTRLTVT.

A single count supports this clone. The CDR3: CASSFRTGLAVRDTQYF. CDR3 sequence (DNA): TGTGCCAGTAGTTTCAGAACGGGACTAGCGGTAAGAGATACGCAGTATTTT. The chain is built from TRBV19 and TRBJ2-3; 11 nucleotides agree with TRBD2. CDR3 length: 17 residues. Trimming removed 5 bases from V and 5 bases from J; junction bases left unmatched: 12. CDR1 LNHDA and CDR2 SQIVND come from the germline V gene (reference sequence).

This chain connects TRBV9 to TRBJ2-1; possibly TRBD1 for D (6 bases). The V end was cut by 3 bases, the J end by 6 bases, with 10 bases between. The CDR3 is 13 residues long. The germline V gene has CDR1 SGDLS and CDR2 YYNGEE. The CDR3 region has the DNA TGTGCCAGCAGCGCTACAGGGATCAATGAGCAGTTCTTC. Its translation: CASSATGINEQFF.

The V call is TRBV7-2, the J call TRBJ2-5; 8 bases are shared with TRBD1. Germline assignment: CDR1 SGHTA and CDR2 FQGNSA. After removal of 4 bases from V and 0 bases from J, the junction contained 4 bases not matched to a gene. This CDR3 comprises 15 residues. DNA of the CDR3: TGTGCCAGCAGCTACGGGACAGGCTACCAAGAGACCCAGTACTTC. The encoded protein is CASSYGTGYQETQYF.

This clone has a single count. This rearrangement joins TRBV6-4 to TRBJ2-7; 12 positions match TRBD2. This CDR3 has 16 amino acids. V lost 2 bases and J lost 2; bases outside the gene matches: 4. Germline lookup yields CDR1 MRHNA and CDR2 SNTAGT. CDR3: CASSDDLAGGTYEQYF. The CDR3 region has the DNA TGTGCCAGCAGTGACGACCTAGCGGGAGGGACCTACGAGCAGTACTTC.

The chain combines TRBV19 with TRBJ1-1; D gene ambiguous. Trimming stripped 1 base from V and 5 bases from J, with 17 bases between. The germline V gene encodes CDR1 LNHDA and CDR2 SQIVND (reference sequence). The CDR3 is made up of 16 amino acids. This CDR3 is CASSIGGGYLDTEAFF. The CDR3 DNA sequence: TGTGCCAGTAGTATAGGAGGAGGGTATCTGGATACTGAAGCTTTCTTT.

CDR3 sequence reads: CASSLSSPPFYEQYF. CDR3 DNA sequence: TGTGCCAGCAGTTTATCGAGTCCCCCGTTTTACGAGCAGTACTTC. The rearrangement joins TRBV27 to TRBJ2-7; D call uncertain. There are 15 residues in the CDR3. V lost 0 bases and J 4 bases, leaving 13 bases between the germline ends. CDR1 is MNHEY and CDR2 is SMNVEV in the germline V gene (reference sequence).